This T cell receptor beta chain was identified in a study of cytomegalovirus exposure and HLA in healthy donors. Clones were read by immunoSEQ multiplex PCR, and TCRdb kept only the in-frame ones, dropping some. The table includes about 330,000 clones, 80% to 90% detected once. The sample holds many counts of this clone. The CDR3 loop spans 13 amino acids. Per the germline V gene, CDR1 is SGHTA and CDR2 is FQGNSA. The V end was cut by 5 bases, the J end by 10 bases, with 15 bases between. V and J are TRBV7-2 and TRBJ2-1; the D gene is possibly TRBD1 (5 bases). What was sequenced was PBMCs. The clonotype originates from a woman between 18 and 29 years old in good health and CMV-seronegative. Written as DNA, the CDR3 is TGTGCCAGCAGCCAAGGGGTAAACCGGGAGCAGTTCTTC. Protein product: CASSQGVNREQFF.